The 27 T cell receptor beta chains below were found in one sample sequenced in a study of cytomegalovirus exposure and HLA in healthy donors. The study ran its PCR with 60 Vbeta and 13 Jbeta primers. Measured with immunoSEQ multiplex PCR; TCRdb has only the in-frame clones, and not every one. Of 80,000 to 100,000 clones listed, 80% are singletons. The sequenced material came from PBMCs. These TCRs come from a man aged 25-45 years in good health and CMV-seronegative.

The chain joins TRBV7-2 to TRBJ1-5, with unresolved D. Trimming removed 5 bases from V and 1 base from J, with 9 bases in between. Germline loops: CDR1 SGHTA, CDR2 FQGNSA. The CDR3 has 14 amino acids. CDR3 DNA: TGTGCCAGCAGCCTGGCAGGAAGCAATCAGCCCCAGCATTTT. It yields the protein CASSLAGSNQPQHF.

The chain uses TRBV6-1 and TRBJ2-7, with a possible D match to TRBD1 (5 bases). The CDR3 totals 13 residues. Germline V CDR1 and CDR2: MNHNS, SASEGT. V was cut by 5 bases and J by 1 base, with 9 bases left in between. The CDR3 loop is CASSKDISYEQYF. The CDR3 DNA sequence: TGTGCCAGCAGTAAGGACATTTCCTACGAGCAGTACTTC.

This clone came up a few times. The V call is TRBV5-1, the J call TRBJ2-6; 7 bases are shared with TRBD1. The V gene's germline CDR1 is SGHRS and CDR2 YFSETQ. This CDR3 comprises 16 residues. V dropped 4 bases and J dropped 4; count of bases not matched to a gene: 8. CDR3 sequence: CASSTDRVGGANVLTF. DNA for the CDR3: TGCGCCAGCAGCACAGACAGGGTCGGGGGGGCCAACGTCCTGACTTTC.

The genes are TRBV28 and TRBJ1-2; TRBD1 matches at 7 bases. CDR3 size: 15 residues. With V trimmed by 5 bases and J by 7 bases, 13 bases remained unmatched. The germline V gene encodes CDR1 MDHEN and CDR2 SYDVKM. CDR3 DNA: TGTGCCAGCAGTCGTCCCGACAGGGTGGGGGCTGGCTACACCTTC. It is translated as CASSRPDRVGAGYTF.

Here the CDR3 reads CASGLLDIPTF. Here the CDR3 DNA reads TGTGCTAGTGGTTTGTTGGACATCCCGACTTTC. The V gene is TRBV12-5, the J gene TRBJ2-6; D may be TRBD1 (5 bases). Germline CDR1 is LGHNT and CDR2 is FRNRAP. V was trimmed by 2 bases and J by 18 bases, leaving 11 bases between them. This CDR3 comprises 11 residues. Combining the CDR3 with reference TRBV12-5 and TRBJ2-6 gives the whole variable domain DARVTQTPRHKVTEMGQEVTMRCQPILGHNTVFWYRQTMMQGLELLAYFRNRAPLDDSGMPKDRFSAEMPDATLATLKIQPSEPRDSAVYFCASGLLDIPTFGAGSRLTVL.

The CDR3 here is CASSVPGLGAYEQYF. The CDR3 DNA reads TGTGCCAGCAGTGTACCGGGACTAGGCGCTTACGAGCAGTACTTC. V gene TRBV6-6 combines with J gene TRBJ2-7; 8 nucleotides align to TRBD2. Germline V gene lookup returns CDR1 MNHNY and CDR2 SVGAGI (reference sequence). V shed 5 bases, J shed 4 bases, and the junction held 10 bases outside the gene matches. This CDR3 spans 15 amino acids.

The chain joins TRBV10-3 to TRBJ2-5, with 8 positions matching TRBD1. The DNA end favors TRBJ2-7, so the J call may be wrong. Germline V gene sequence: CDR1 ENHRY, CDR2 SYGVKD. This CDR3 is 14 amino acids long. The DNA for the CDR3 is TGTGCCATCAGTCCCGGGACAGGCCGCTACGAGCAGTACTTC. This gives the protein CAISPGTGRYEQYF.

V usage is TRBV7-9 and J usage is TRBJ2-5; 7 bases map to TRBD2. This CDR3 spans 15 amino acids. V lost 2 bases, J lost 2 bases, and 5 bases stayed unmatched. From germline, CDR1 is SEHNR and CDR2 FQNEAQ (reference sequence). The CDR3 region is CASSLRRGTQETQYF. Written as DNA, the CDR3 is TGTGCCAGCAGCTTACGGCGGGGGACGCAAGAGACCCAGTACTTC. The variable domain in full, with the rest retrieved from reference TRBV7-9 and TRBJ2-5, is DTGVSQNPRHKITKRGQNVTFRCDPISEHNRLYWYRQTLGQGPEFLTYFQNEAQLEKSRLLSDRFSAERPKGSFSTLEIQRTEQGDSAMYLCASSLRRGTQETQYFGPGTRLLVL.

This chain links TRBV5-8 with TRBJ1-5; 8 bases align to TRBD1. The CDR3 length is 14 residues. V was pared by 5 bases and J by 1 base, with 2 bases of the junction left unmatched. Per the germline V gene, CDR1 is SGHTS and CDR2 is YDEGEE. This chain's CDR3 is CASRGTGSNQPQHF. The CDR3 bases are TGTGCCAGCAGGGGGACAGGAAGCAATCAGCCCCAGCATTTT.

The CDR3 loop reads CASSESAGGFAEAFF. The CDR3 nucleotides read TGTGCCAGCAGTGAGTCGGCAGGGGGGTTCGCTGAAGCTTTCTTT. The rearrangement uses TRBV2 and TRBJ1-1; 7 bases match TRBD1. J lost 6 bases, V lost 3 bases, and 10 bases had no gene match. CDR3 length: 15 residues. The germline V gene encodes CDR1 SNHLY and CDR2 FYNNEI.

The CDR3 sequence is CASRPRTGRGDTEAFF. The CDR3 bases are TGTGCCAGTAGACCGAGGACAGGGCGAGGGGACACTGAAGCTTTCTTT. The chain joins TRBV19 to TRBJ1-1; TRBD1 aligns across 8 bases. Germline CDR1 reads LNHDA; CDR2 reads SQIVND (reference sequence). The CDR3 extends over 16 amino acids. J gave up 3 bases and V 6 bases, and 12 bases lay outside the gene matches.

The gene calls are TRBV2 and TRBJ2-5; TRBD1 might be the D (5 bases). Germline loops: CDR1 SNHLY, CDR2 FYNNEI. This CDR3 comprises 13 residues. V was shortened by 4 bases and J by 1 base, with 7 bases between the two germline ends. Here the CDR3 DNA reads TGTGCCAGCAGTGGAGACAGCCAAGAGACCCAGTACTTC. Its protein product is CASSGDSQETQYF.

In this sample, this clone turned up a few times. The rearrangement links TRBV5-4 to TRBJ2-7; 8 bases line up with TRBD1. V trimming: 4 bases; J trimming: 1 base; junction bases outside the gene matches: 4. This CDR3 is built from 14 residues. Germline loops: CDR1 SGHNT, CDR2 YYREEE (reference sequence). The CDR3 reads CASSETGASYEQYF. The CDR3 coding sequence is TGTGCCAGCAGCGAGACAGGGGCATCCTACGAGCAGTACTTC.

V is TRBV18 and J is TRBJ1-1; D unresolved. V lost 4 bases and J 2 bases, leaving 17 bases between the germline ends. Germline CDR1 KGHSH, CDR2 LQKENI. The CDR3 totals 16 residues. As DNA, the CDR3 is TGTGCCAGCTCACGCCTATCGTCAGGCTCTAACACTGAAGCTTTCTTT. The encoded protein is CASSRLSSGSNTEAFF.

V usage is TRBV28 and J usage is TRBJ2-1; a weak D match, TRBD2 (7 bases). Germline V gene sequence: CDR1 MDHEN, CDR2 SYDVKM. The V end was cut by 8 bases, the J end by 1 base, with 12 bases between. This CDR3 spans 14 amino acids. The CDR3 DNA reads as TGTGCCAGCCGGGGGGCTATTTCCTACAATGAGCAGTTCTTC. Translation gives CASRGAISYNEQFF.

The chain recombines TRBV6-5 with TRBJ2-1, with D perhaps matching TRBD1 (6 bases). The CDR3 consists of 15 residues. The germline V gene has CDR1 MNHEY and CDR2 SVGAGI. V was clipped by 2 bases and J by 1 base, with 9 bases between them. CDR3 in amino acids: CASSYAGTSYNEQFF. In DNA form, the CDR3 reads TGTGCCAGCAGTTACGCCGGGACATCCTACAATGAGCAGTTCTTC.

The chain has TRBV30 and TRBJ2-7; a weak D match, TRBD2 (6 bases). Germline CDR1 is GTSNPN and CDR2 is SVGIG (reference sequence). V gave up 3 bases and J gave up 6 bases, with 15 bases separating them. The CDR3 consists of 13 residues. The CDR3 region is CAWRRVGGCEQYF. CDR3 DNA sequence: TGTGCCTGGAGAAGGGTGGGGGGTTGCGAGCAGTACTTC.

In its sample, this clone was seen a few times. The chain has TRBV6-1 and TRBJ1-4; TRBD1 agrees at 10 bases. Per germline, CDR1 MNHNS and CDR2 SASEGT. The CDR3 has 15 residues. Trimming took 3 bases from V and 8 from J; bases not matched to a gene: 6. CDR3 sequence (DNA): TGTGCCAGCAGTGAGGTCTCGACAGGGGGCGAAAAACTGTTTTTT. This gives the protein CASSEVSTGGEKLFF.

The rearrangement joins TRBV10-3 to TRBJ2-5; no firm D call. There are 13 residues in the CDR3. The germline V and J ends were trimmed by 4 bases and 1 base, with 7 bases remaining between them. The V gene's germline CDR1 is ENHRY and CDR2 SYGVKD. CDR3 in DNA: TGTGCCATCAGTGTGGGCAGCCAAGAGACCCAGTACTTC. This codes for CAISVGSQETQYF.

The chain combines TRBV29-1 with TRBJ2-7; D is possibly TRBD2 (5 bases). V dropped 3 bases and J dropped 0 bases, with 9 bases sitting between them. The CDR3 extends over 13 amino acids. Looked up from germline, CDR1 is SQVTM and CDR2 is ANQGSEA. CDR3 amino acids: CSVDDGLSYEQYF. CDR3 nucleotides: TGCAGCGTTGATGACGGACTCTCCTACGAGCAGTACTTC.

This clone occurred a few times. The CDR3 here is CAWSVQPNQGTEAFF. CDR3 nucleotide sequence: TGTGCCTGGAGTGTACAGCCCAATCAAGGCACTGAAGCTTTCTTT. This rearrangement joins TRBV30 to TRBJ1-1, with D unclear. The V end lost 0 bases, the J end lost 4 bases, and 15 bases lay between the germline ends. The length of the CDR3 is 15 residues. The germline V gene encodes CDR1 GTSNPN and CDR2 SVGIG (reference sequence).

CDR3 region: CASSQDGRSGELFF. CDR3 coding DNA: TGCGCCAGCAGCCAAGATGGGAGGTCGGGGGAGCTGTTTTTT. This chain joins TRBV4-3 and TRBJ2-2, with D maybe TRBD2 (6 bases). V was shortened by 0 bases and J by 8 bases, with 10 bases between the two germline ends. CDR3 length: 14 amino acids. Per the germline V gene, CDR1 is LGHNA and CDR2 is YSLEER.

This clone was counted a few times. This sequence joins TRBV11-2 and TRBJ1-2, with TRBD1 matching over 9 bases. The CDR3 contains 15 residues. Per the germline V gene, CDR1 is SGHAT and CDR2 is FQNNGV. V was clipped by 5 bases and J by 3 bases; unmatched bases: 7. The CDR3 protein is CASSPNRGQDYGYTF. The CDR3 coding sequence is TGTGCCAGCAGCCCGAACAGGGGGCAGGACTATGGCTACACCTTC.

The genes are TRBV11-3 and TRBJ1-5; TRBD1 matches at 11 bases. Germline V lookup: CDR1 SGHNT, CDR2 YENEEA. V dropped 4 bases and J dropped 0; count of bases not matched to a gene: 8. The CDR3 loop spans 18 amino acids. The CDR3, as DNA: TGTGCCAGCAGCTGGGACAGGGGGAACGAAAATAGCAATCAGCCCCAGCATTTT. Amino acid sequence: CASSWDRGNENSNQPQHF.

J is TRBJ2-1 and V is TRBV5-1; 7 bases line up with TRBD1. Germline V gene lookup returns CDR1 SGHRS and CDR2 YFSETQ. V lost 4 bases and J lost 3; bases outside the gene matches: 7. The CDR3 has 15 residues. The DNA for the CDR3 is TGCGCCAGCAGCCCGGGACAGACCAACTACAATGAGCAGTTCTTC. Translated: CASSPGQTNYNEQFF.

The V gene is TRBV29-1, the J gene TRBJ1-1, with 10 bases matching TRBD1. The CDR3 loop spans 15 amino acids. Germline assignment: CDR1 SQVTM and CDR2 ANQGSEA. V trimming: 4 bases; J trimming: 0 bases; junction bases outside the gene matches: 5. The CDR3 spells CSVGGDRGMNTEAFF. CDR3 sequence (DNA): TGCAGCGTTGGAGGGGACAGGGGCATGAACACTGAAGCTTTCTTT.

The V call is TRBV27, the J call TRBJ2-7; tentative D call: TRBD1 (5 bases). Trimming shortened V by 6 bases and J by 2 bases, and 11 bases separated the two germline ends. The CDR3 extends over 13 amino acids. CDR1 is MNHEY, CDR2 SMNVEV, per germline (reference sequence). CDR3 sequence: CASRRTFTYEQYF. In nucleotides, the CDR3 is TGTGCCAGCAGGAGGACATTTACCTACGAGCAGTACTTC.